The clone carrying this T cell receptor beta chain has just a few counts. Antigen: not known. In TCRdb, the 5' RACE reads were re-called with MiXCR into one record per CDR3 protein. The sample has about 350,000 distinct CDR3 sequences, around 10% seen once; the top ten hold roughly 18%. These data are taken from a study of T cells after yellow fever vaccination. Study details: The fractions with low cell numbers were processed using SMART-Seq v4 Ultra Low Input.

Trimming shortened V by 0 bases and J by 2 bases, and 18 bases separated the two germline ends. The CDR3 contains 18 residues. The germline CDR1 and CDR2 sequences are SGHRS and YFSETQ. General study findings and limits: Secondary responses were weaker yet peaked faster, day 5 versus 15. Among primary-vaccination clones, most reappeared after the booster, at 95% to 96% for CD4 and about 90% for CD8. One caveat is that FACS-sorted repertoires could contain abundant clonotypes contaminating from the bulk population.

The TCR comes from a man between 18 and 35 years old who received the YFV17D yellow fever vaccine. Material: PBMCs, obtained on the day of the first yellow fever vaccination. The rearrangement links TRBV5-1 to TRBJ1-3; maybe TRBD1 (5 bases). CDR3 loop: CASSLGPPRGVTGNTIYF. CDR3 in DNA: TGCGCCAGCAGCTTGGGTCCCCCACGAGGGGTTACTGGAAACACCATATATTTT.